These T cell receptor beta chains were read from a single sample in a study of blood T cell repertoires in COVID-19. Sequenced by immunoSEQ multiplex PCR; TCRdb stores in-frame clones only, minus some. The sample holds 200,000 to 300,000 clones; 88% are singletons and the top ten take around 2.5%. Sequences were obtained from PBMCs or T cells enriched from blood (not recorded which). Every receptor here comes from a woman in her thirties or forties with acute COVID-19. Both conserved end residues are part of each CDR3. Each record gives: J gene, V gene, clone size, D gene, CDR3 protein, CDR3 DNA. The D gene is left open where the match is weak. Rows may omit the clone size; those that give it use once, few, many or a size class.

TRBJ1-6	TRBV19	NA	TRBD1	CASSIRDRVSPLHF	TGTGCCAGTAGTATCCGGGACAGGGTCTCACCCCTCCACTTT
TRBJ1-5	TRBV4-1	once	NA	CASSGRQAPGQPQHF	TGCGCCAGCAGCGGGAGACAGGCCCCCGGGCAGCCCCAGCATTTT
TRBJ1-5	TRBV19	NA	NA	CASSNYPNQPQHF	TGTGCCAGTAGTAATTATCCGAATCAGCCCCAGCATTTT
TRBJ1-2	TRBV4-2	NA	TRBD1	CASSQVDRVGAPGNGYTF	TGTGCCAGCAGCCAAGTGGACAGGGTAGGGGCCCCAGGAAATGGCTACACCTTC
TRBJ1-1	TRBV27	NA	TRBD1	CASSFRDRNTEAFF	TGTGCCAGCAGTTTCCGGGACAGGAACACTGAAGCTTTCTTT
TRBJ1-3	TRBV18	NA	TRBD1	CASSPGTDGNTIYF	TGTGCCAGCTCACCTGGGACAGATGGAAACACCATATATTTT
TRBJ1-5	TRBV7-2	NA	TRBD1	CASSYTGGRDQPQHF	TGTGCCAGCAGCTACACAGGGGGGCGGGATCAGCCCCAGCATTTT
TRBJ2-7	TRBV7-8	NA	TRBD2	CASSIHMGGAYEQYF	TGTGCCAGCAGCATACATATGGGGGGGGCCTACGAGCAGTACTTC
TRBJ2-5	TRBV19	once	TRBD2	CASKRTSGEETQYF	TGTGCCAGTAAACGGACTAGCGGGGAAGAGACCCAGTACTTC
TRBJ2-3	TRBV30	few	TRBD2	CAWSRGGSGIADTQYF	TGTGCCTGGAGCCGGGGGGGTAGCGGGATAGCAGATACGCAGTATTTT